This T cell receptor (beta chain) was retrieved from a study of blood T cell repertoires in COVID-19. On the study more broadly: Sites in the United States, Italy and Spain provided acute and convalescent COVID-19 samples.

Authors' analysis steps: From reference gene primer amplification, estimates of nucleated cell counts were derived. Assay: immunoSEQ multiplex PCR; the TCRdb copy retains only in-frame clones and omits some. V and J calls plus clone size are reproduced from that table; the DNA served to infer D and trimming. The repertoire includes a few hundred thousand clones, about 86% of them detected once, and about 8.9% sits in the top ten. Losses at the gene ends were 7 bases for V and 5 bases for J; bases not matched to a gene: 12. The CDR3 loop spans 15 amino acids. Germline CDR1 MDHEN, CDR2 SYDVKM. The receptor's source is a man of 80 years or more with acute or convalescent COVID-19. Specimen: peripheral blood. J is TRBJ2-7 and V is TRBV28, with 9 positions matching TRBD1. CDR3 nucleotides: TGTGCCAGCAACAAACCGGGACAGGGTTTGCACGAGCAGTACTTC. As protein: CASNKPGQGLHEQYF.